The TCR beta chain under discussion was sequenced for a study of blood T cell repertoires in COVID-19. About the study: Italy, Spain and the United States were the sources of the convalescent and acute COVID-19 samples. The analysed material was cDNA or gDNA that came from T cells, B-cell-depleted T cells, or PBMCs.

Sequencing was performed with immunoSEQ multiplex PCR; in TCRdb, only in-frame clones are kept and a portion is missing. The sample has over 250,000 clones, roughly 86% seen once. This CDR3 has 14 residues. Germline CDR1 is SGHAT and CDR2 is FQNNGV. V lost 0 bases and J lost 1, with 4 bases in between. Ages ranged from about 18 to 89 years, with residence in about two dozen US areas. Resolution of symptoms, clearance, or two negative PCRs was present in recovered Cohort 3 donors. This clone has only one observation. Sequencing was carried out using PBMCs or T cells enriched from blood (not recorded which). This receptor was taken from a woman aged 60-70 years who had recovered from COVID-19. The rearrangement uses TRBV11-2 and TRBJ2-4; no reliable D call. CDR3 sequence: CASSLDRAKNIQYF. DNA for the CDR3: TGTGCCAGCAGCTTAGACCGTGCCAAAAACATTCAGTACTTC.